Listed below are T cell receptor beta chains from one sample, sequenced in a study of beta chain features in type 1 diabetes. The method was immunoSEQ multiplex PCR; TCRdb's version includes in-frame clones alone and lacks a portion of them. Among some 330,000 clones, over 9.5% were seen once, and the ten largest hold around 0.01%. The source material was naive CD4+ T cells from blood. Source of these receptors: a woman aged 18-29 years with type 1 diabetes. CDR3s include the opening cysteine and the closing phenylalanine or tryptophan. The order of the fields is J gene, V gene, clone size, D gene, CDR3 DNA, CDR3 protein. A D gene is named only where the DNA matches it firmly. The listing skips clone size in some rows; elsewhere it reads once, few, many or a size class.

J gene: TRBJ2-7
V gene: TRBV15
clone size: .
D gene: TRBD1
CDR3 DNA: TGTGCCACCAGCAGGGGACAGGGCCACGAGCAGTACTTC
CDR3 protein: CATSRGQGHEQYF

J gene: TRBJ2-1
V gene: TRBV4-1
clone size: .
D gene: TRBD2
CDR3 DNA: TGCGCCAGCAGCCAAGATGGGTTGGGAGGGTACAATGAGCAGTTCTTC
CDR3 protein: CASSQDGLGGYNEQFF

J gene: TRBJ1-5
V gene: TRBV7-2
clone size: .
D gene: TRBD1
CDR3 DNA: TGTGCCAGCAGCCGAGACAGGGGCAGCCAGCCCCAGCATTTT
CDR3 protein: CASSRDRGSQPQHF

J gene: TRBJ2-1
V gene: TRBV7-9
clone size: .
D gene: .
CDR3 DNA: TGTGCCAGCAGCTTAGCTTCTAACAATGAGCAGTTCTTC
CDR3 protein: CASSLASNNEQFF

J gene: TRBJ1-1
V gene: TRBV19
clone size: .
D gene: .
CDR3 DNA: TGTGCCAGTAGTATAGTGGCGGGCACTGAAGCTTTCTTT
CDR3 protein: CASSIVAGTEAFF

J gene: TRBJ1-2
V gene: TRBV25-1
clone size: few
D gene: .
CDR3 DNA: TGTGCCAGCAGTGAATGGGCAGGGCCTATTTATGGCTACACCTTC
CDR3 protein: CASSEWAGPIYGYTF

J gene: TRBJ1-2
V gene: TRBV11-2
clone size: few
D gene: TRBD1
CDR3 DNA: TGTGCCAGCAGTGGGACAGGGATTTCTGGCTACACCTTC
CDR3 protein: CASSGTGISGYTF

J gene: TRBJ1-2
V gene: TRBV6-5
clone size: few
D gene: .
CDR3 DNA: TGTGCCAGCGGGAGAAACTATGGCTACACCTTC
CDR3 protein: CASGRNYGYTF

J gene: TRBJ2-3
V gene: TRBV9
clone size: few
D gene: .
CDR3 DNA: TGTGCCAGCAGCCCTATTGGTAGTAAGGGGGATACGCAGTATTTT
CDR3 protein: CASSPIGSKGDTQYF

J gene: TRBJ2-3
V gene: TRBV4-2
clone size: .
D gene: TRBD2
CDR3 DNA: TGTGCCAGCAGCCAGCCAAAGGGACTAGCGGGAGGGTTCACAGATACGCAGTATTTT
CDR3 protein: CASSQPKGLAGGFTDTQYF

J gene: TRBJ2-4
V gene: TRBV30
clone size: few
D gene: TRBD2
CDR3 DNA: TGTGCCTGGGAGATGGGGACTAGCGCTATAGCCAAAAACATTCAGTACTTC
CDR3 protein: CAWEMGTSAIAKNIQYF

J gene: TRBJ1-2
V gene: TRBV15
clone size: few
D gene: .
CDR3 DNA: TGTGCCACCAGCAGAGACTTACAGGTTCCTTATGGCTACACCTTC
CDR3 protein: CATSRDLQVPYGYTF

J gene: TRBJ2-5
V gene: TRBV7-4
clone size: few
D gene: TRBD2
CDR3 DNA: TGTGCCAGCAGCGATATACTAGCGGACCAAGAGACCCAGTACTTC
CDR3 protein: CASSDILADQETQYF

J gene: TRBJ1-1
V gene: TRBV7-9
clone size: few
D gene: .
CDR3 DNA: TGTGCCAGCAGCTTCCGGAACACTGAAGCTTTCTTT
CDR3 protein: CASSFRNTEAFF

J gene: TRBJ1-1
V gene: TRBV29-1
clone size: few
D gene: .
CDR3 DNA: TGCAGCGTTGATAAGGGGTTGGGCACTGAAGCTTTCTTT
CDR3 protein: CSVDKGLGTEAFF

J gene: TRBJ2-7
V gene: TRBV19
clone size: .
D gene: TRBD2
CDR3 DNA: TGTGCCAGTAGTACCGGACTAGCGGGATCGGGCGAGCAGTACTTC
CDR3 protein: CASSTGLAGSGEQYF

J gene: TRBJ2-5
V gene: TRBV30
clone size: .
D gene: .
CDR3 DNA: TGTGCCTGGAGCAGTGGCGAGACCCAGTACTTC
CDR3 protein: CAWSSGETQYF